This T cell receptor beta chain appears in the sequencing data of a study of T cell responses to AZD1222 COVID-19 vaccine. Profiling relied on immunoSEQ multiplex PCR, and the TCRdb table lists in-frame clones only, not all of them. The sample has about 150,000 clones, about 92% seen once. Trimming removed 1 base from V and 2 bases from J, with 10 bases in between. The CDR3 is 14 residues long. The germline V gene has CDR1 SGHRS and CDR2 YFSETQ. The chain has TRBV5-1 and TRBJ2-7, with D possibly called TRBD1 or TRBD2 (5 bases each). The source of this sequence is an adult who received the AZD1222 COVID-19 vaccine. The specimen was peripheral blood, collected 28 days after the second AZD1222 dose. CDR3 nucleotides: TGCGCCAGCAGCTTGCAACTGGGGGCCTACGAGCAGTACTTC. It encodes CASSLQLGAYEQYF.